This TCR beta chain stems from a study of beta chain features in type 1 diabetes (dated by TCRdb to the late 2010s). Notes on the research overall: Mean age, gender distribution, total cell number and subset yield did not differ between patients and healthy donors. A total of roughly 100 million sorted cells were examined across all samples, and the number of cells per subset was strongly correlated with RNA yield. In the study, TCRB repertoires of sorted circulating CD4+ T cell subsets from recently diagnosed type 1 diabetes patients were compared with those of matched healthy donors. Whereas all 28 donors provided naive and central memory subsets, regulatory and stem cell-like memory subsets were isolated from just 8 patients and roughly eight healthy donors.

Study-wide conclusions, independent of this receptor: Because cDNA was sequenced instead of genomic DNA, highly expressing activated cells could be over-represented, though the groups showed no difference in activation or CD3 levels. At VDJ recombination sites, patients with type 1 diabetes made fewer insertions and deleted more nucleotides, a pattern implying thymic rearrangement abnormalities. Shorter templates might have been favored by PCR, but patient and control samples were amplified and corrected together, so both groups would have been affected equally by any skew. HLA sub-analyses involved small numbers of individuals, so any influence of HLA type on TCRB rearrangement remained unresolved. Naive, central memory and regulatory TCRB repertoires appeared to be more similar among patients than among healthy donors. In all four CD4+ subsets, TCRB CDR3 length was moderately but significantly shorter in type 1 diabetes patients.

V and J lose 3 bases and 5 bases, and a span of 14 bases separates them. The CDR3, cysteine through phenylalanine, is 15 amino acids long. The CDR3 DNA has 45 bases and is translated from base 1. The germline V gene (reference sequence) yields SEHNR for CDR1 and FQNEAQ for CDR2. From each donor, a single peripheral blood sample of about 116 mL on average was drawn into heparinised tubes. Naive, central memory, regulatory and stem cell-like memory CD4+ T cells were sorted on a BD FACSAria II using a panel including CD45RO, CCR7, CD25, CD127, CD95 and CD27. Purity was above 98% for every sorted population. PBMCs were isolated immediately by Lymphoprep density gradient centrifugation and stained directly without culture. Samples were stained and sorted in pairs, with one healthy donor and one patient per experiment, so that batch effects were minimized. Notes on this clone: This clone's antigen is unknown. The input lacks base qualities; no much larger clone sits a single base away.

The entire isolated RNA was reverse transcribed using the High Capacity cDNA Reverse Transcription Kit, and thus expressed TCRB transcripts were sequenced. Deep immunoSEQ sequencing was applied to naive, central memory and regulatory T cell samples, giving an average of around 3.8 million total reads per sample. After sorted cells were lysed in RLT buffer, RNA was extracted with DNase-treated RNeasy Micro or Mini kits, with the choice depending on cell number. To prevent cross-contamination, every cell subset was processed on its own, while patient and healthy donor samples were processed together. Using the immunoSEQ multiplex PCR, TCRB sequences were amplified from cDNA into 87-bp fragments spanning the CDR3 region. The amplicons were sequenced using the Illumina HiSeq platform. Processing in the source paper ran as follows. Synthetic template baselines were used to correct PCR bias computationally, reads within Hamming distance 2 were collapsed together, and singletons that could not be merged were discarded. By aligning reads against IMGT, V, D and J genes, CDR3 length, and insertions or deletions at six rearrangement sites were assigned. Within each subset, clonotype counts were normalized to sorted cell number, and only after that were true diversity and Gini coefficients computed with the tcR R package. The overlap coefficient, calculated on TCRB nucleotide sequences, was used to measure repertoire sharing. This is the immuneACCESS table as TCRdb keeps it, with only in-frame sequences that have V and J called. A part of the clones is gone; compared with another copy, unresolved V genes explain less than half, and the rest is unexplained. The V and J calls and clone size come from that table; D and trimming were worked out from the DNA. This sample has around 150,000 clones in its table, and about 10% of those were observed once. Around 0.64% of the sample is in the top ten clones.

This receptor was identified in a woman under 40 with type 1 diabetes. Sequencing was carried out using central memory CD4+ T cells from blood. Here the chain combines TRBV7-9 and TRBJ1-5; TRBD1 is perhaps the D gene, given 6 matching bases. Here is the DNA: TGTGCCAGCAGCTTCGCAGGGGACCCCCATCAGCCCCAGCATTTT. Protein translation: CASSFAGDPHQPQHF. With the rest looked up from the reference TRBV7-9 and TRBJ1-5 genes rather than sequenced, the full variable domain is DTGVSQNPRHKITKRGQNVTFRCDPISEHNRLYWYRQTLGQGPEFLTYFQNEAQLEKSRLLSDRFSAERPKGSFSTLEIQRTEQGDSAMYLCASSFAGDPHQPQHFGDGTRLSIL.